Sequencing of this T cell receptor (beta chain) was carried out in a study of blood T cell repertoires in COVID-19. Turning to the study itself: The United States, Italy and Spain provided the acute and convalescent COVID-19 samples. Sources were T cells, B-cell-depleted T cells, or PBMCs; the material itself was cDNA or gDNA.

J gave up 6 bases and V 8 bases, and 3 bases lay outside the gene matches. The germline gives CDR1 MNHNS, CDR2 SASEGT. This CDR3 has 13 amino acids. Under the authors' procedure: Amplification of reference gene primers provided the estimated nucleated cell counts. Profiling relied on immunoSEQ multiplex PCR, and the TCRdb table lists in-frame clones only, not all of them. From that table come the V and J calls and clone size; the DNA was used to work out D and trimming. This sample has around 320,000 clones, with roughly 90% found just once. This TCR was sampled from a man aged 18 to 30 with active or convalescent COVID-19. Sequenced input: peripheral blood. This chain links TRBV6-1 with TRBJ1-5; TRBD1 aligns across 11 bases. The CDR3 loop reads CASGQGAFQPQHF. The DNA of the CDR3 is TGTGCCAGCGGACAGGGGGCATTTCAGCCCCAGCATTTT.